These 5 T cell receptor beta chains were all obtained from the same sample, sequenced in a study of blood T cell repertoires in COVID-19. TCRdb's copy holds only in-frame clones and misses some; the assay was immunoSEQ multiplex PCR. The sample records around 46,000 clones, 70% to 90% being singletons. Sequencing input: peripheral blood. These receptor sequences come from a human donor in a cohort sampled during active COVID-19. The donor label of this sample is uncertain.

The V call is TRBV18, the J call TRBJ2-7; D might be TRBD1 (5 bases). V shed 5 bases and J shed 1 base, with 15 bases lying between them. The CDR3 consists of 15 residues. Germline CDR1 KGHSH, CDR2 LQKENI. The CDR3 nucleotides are TGTGCCAGCTCAATCACAGGCAGCGTTTCCTACGAGCAGTACTTC. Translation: CASSITGSVSYEQYF. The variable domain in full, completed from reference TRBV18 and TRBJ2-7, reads NAGVMQNPRHLVRRRGQEARLRCSPMKGHSHVYWYRQLPEEGLKFMVYLQKENIIDESGMPKERFSAEFPKEGPSILRIQQVVRGDSAAYFCASSITGSVSYEQYFGPGTRLTVT.

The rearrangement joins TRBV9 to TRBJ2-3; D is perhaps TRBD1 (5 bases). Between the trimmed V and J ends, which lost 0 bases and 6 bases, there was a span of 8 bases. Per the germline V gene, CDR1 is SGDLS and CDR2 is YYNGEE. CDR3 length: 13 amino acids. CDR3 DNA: TGTGCCAGCAGCGTAGACAGGATTGATACGCAGTATTTT. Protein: CASSVDRIDTQYF.

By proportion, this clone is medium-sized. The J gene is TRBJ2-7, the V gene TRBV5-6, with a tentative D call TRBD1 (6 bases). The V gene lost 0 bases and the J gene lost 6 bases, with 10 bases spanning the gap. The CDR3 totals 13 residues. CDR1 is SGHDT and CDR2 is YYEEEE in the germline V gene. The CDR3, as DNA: TGTGCCAGCAGCTTGGCAGGGGCTAGCGAGCAGTACTTC. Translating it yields CASSLAGASEQYF.

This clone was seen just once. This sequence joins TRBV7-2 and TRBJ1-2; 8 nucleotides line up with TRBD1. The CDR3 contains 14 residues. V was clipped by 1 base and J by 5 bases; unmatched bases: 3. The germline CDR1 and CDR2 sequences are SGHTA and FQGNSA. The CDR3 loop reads CASSLEQGGYGYTF. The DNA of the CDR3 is TGTGCCAGCAGCTTAGAACAGGGGGGGTATGGCTACACCTTC. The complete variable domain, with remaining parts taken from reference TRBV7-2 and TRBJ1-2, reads GAGVSQSPSNKVTEKGKDVELRCDPISGHTALYWYRQSLGQGLEFLIYFQGNSAPDKSGLPSDRFSAERTGGSVSTLTIQRTQQEDSAVYLCASSLEQGGYGYTFGSGTRLTVV.

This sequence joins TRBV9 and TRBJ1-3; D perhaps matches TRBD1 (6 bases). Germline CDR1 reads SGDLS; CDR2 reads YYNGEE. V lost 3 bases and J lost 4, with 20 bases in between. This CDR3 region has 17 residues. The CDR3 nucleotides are TGTGCCAGCAGCGCCTCCCCCATACAGGGTGGCGGAAACACCATATATTTT. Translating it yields CASSASPIQGGGNTIYF.